A single sample is the source of the 4 T cell receptor beta chains below, sequenced in a study of tumor and adjacent non-tumor tissue in lung cancer. The template was RNA from unsorted bulk tissue. Distant lung tissue was collected more than 3 cm away from the tumor edge. The library came from three nested PCR rounds adapted from ARM-PCR protocols. A single record per CDR3 protein comes from TCRdb applying MiXCR to the multiplex PCR reads. The sample lists approximately 80,000 distinct CDR3 sequences, 80% to 90% occurring once. The sequenced sample was distant non-tumor lung tissue. The receptors here all came from a man aged 55 to 70 with non-small cell lung cancer.

As for this clonotype: One junction end does not reproduce the germline sequence, and a read error may be involved. This chain connects TRBV5-8 to TRBJ1-5; the D is unclear. This CDR3 contains 18 residues. Germline assignment: CDR1 SGHTS and CDR2 YDEGEE. The CDR3 protein is CASSLIFGTARDNQSQHF. For the CDR3, the DNA is TGTGCCAGCAGCTTGATTTTTGGAACGGCTCGCGACAATCAGTCCCAGCATTTT. The whole variable domain, remainder taken from reference TRBV5-8 and TRBJ1-5, is EAGVTQSPTHLIKTRGQQATLRCSPISGHTSVYWYQQALGLGLQFLLWYDEGEERNRGNFPPRFSGRQFPNYSSELNVNALELEDSALYLCASSLIFGTARDNQSQHFGDGTRLSIL.

A remark on this clonotype: A read error is possible here, since a much larger clone lies one base away. V is TRBV6-1 and J is TRBJ2-1, with a weak D call TRBD2 (7 bases). Germline V CDR1 and CDR2: MNHNS, SASEGT. CDR3 size: 15 residues. CDR3 DNA: TGTGCCAGCAGTGGGGGGGGGCATAGATACAATGAGCTGTTCTTC. Its translation is CASSGGGHRYNELFF.

This chain joins TRBV11-3 and TRBJ2-3; tentative D call: TRBD1 (6 bases). There are 14 residues in the CDR3. The germline V and J ends were trimmed by 2 bases and 4 bases, with 10 bases remaining between them. The germline V gene has CDR1 SGHNT and CDR2 YENEEA. The chain's CDR3 is CASSLSSGADTQYF. The CDR3 DNA reads as TGTGCCAGCAGCTTAAGTTCAGGGGCAGATACGCAGTATTTT. Full variable domain (missing parts from reference TRBV11-3 and TRBJ2-3): EAGVVQSPRYKIIEKKQPVAFWCNPISGHNTLYWYLQNLGQGPELLIRYENEEAVDDSQLPKDRFSAERLKGVDSTLKIQPAELGDSAVYLCASSLSSGADTQYFGPGTRLTVL.

The rearrangement links TRBV29-1 to TRBJ2-2, with a possible D match to TRBD2 (6 bases). CDR3 length equals 13 residues. Trimming removed 2 bases at V and 9 bases at J, with 13 bases between. Germline assignment: CDR1 SQVTM and CDR2 ANQGSEA. Written as DNA, the CDR3 is TGCAGCGTTGAACGGGGGAACTCCAGGGAGCTGTTTTTT. Protein product: CSVERGNSRELFF.